The 17 T cell receptor beta chains below all came from one sample that was sequenced in a study of T cell clonotyping in hematopoietic cell transplantation. Time point in this sample: recipient sample about 28 days before transplant, after cytoreduction. Clones were sequenced by immunoSEQ multiplex PCR, and TCRdb holds only the in-frame ones, with some missing. Here the sample spans roughly 80,000 clones, roughly 95% being singletons. The sequencing used peripheral blood mononuclear cells, collected before stem cell transplant. Source of these receptors: a woman aged 50 to 65 with acute myeloid leukemia. Some clones in this sample may be carry-over from other donors' samples.

The chain uses TRBV11-2 and TRBJ2-7; D might be TRBD2 (5 bases). Germline CDR1 reads SGHAT; CDR2 reads FQNNGV. The CDR3 is made up of 15 amino acids. The germline V and J ends were trimmed by 2 bases and 7 bases, with 18 bases remaining between them. CDR3 in amino acids: CASSLFEALPGEQYF. The CDR3 coding sequence is TGTGCCAGCAGCTTATTTGAGGCCCTCCCGGGGGAGCAGTACTTC.

The chain is built from TRBV10-1 and TRBJ1-1; tentatively, D is TRBD1 (6 bases). With 6 bases removed from V and 0 bases from J, the gap between germline ends came to 8 bases. This CDR3 is 13 amino acids long. Per germline, CDR1 WNHNN and CDR2 SYGVQD (reference sequence). The CDR3 coding sequence is TGCGCCAGCAGGGACAGCCTGAACACTGAAGCTTTCTTT. This sequence encodes CASRDSLNTEAFF.

This clone was counted a single time. The V and J genes are TRBV30 and TRBJ2-7; TRBD2 agrees at 8 bases. This CDR3 contains 15 residues. V lost 0 bases, J lost 4 bases, and 8 bases stayed unmatched. Germline V gives CDR1 GTSNPN, CDR2 SVGIG (reference sequence). CDR3 nucleotide sequence: TGTGCCTGGAGTGTACGGAGCGGGAGTAGGTACGAGCAGTACTTC. Amino acid sequence: CAWSVRSGSRYEQYF.

The chain uses TRBV30 and TRBJ2-7; D is uncertain. From germline, CDR1 is GTSNPN and CDR2 SVGIG (reference sequence). CDR3 length equals 11 residues. The ends were cut back, 2 bases at V and 10 bases at J, with 12 bases in the middle. DNA of the CDR3: TGTGCCTGGAGTATGGGGAACCGACAGTACTTC. Translating gives CAWSMGNRQYF.

The V call is TRBV30, the J call TRBJ2-1; tentatively, D is TRBD2 (7 bases). V gave up 5 bases and J gave up 9 bases, with 20 bases separating them. The CDR3 totals 14 residues. Germline CDR1 reads GTSNPN; CDR2 reads SVGIG (reference sequence). The CDR3 spells CAWHRGAREVEQFF. CDR3 nucleotide sequence: TGTGCCTGGCACCGGGGGGCCCGGGAGGTTGAGCAGTTCTTC.

CDR3 DNA: TGTGCCAGCAGCTTAGCGGGACGCACAGATACGCAGTATTTT. This translates into CASSLAGRTDTQYF. V usage is TRBV7-2 and J usage is TRBJ2-3, with D possibly called TRBD1 or TRBD2 (5 bases each). The CDR3 consists of 14 residues. The V gene lost 0 bases and the J gene lost 1 base, with 5 bases spanning the gap. CDR1 and CDR2 (germline): SGHTA, FQGNSA.

The chain's CDR3 is CASSLGHGNEKLFF. The CDR3 bases are TGTGCCAGCAGCCTGGGACACGGTAATGAAAAACTGTTTTTT. The V and J genes are TRBV11-1 and TRBJ1-4, with TRBD1 as a possible D gene (6 bases). With 5 bases removed from V and 4 bases from J, the gap between germline ends came to 11 bases. CDR1 and CDR2 from the germline V gene are SGHAT and FQDESV (reference sequence). The CDR3 consists of 14 residues.

The J gene is TRBJ2-7, the V gene TRBV30; no definite D call. The CDR3 consists of 14 residues. Germline CDR1 reads GTSNPN; CDR2 reads SVGIG (reference sequence). V was cut by 3 bases and J by 2 bases, with 14 bases left in between. In DNA, the CDR3 is TGTGCCTGGAGCAGAGGCCAATCGCCCTACGAGCAGTACTTC. Its translation is CAWSRGQSPYEQYF.

The chain links TRBV9 to TRBJ1-2, with D maybe TRBD1 (6 bases). V shed 6 bases and J shed 8 bases, with 11 bases lying between them. CDR3 length equals 11 residues. Looked up from germline, CDR1 is SGDLS and CDR2 is YYNGEE. CDR3 nucleotides: TGTGCCAGCACCAGGGGAGGGGGCTACACCTTC. Translating it yields CASTRGGGYTF.

This rearrangement joins TRBV6-1 to TRBJ2-7; D not certain. V lost 2 bases and J 2 bases, leaving 16 bases between the germline ends. This CDR3 has 16 residues. In germline, CDR1 is MNHNS, CDR2 SASEGT. The CDR3: CASSESLVIITYEQYF. The CDR3 DNA sequence: TGTGCCAGCAGTGAAAGTTTAGTGATAATAACCTACGAGCAGTACTTC.

V and J are TRBV6-5 and TRBJ2-7; D call uncertain. This CDR3 has 14 residues. The germline V and J ends were trimmed by 7 bases and 2 bases, with 15 bases remaining between them. CDR1 is MNHEY, CDR2 SVGAGI, per germline. DNA for the CDR3: TGTGCCAGCAAGTTTTCTGGTAACCCCTACGAGCAGTACTTC. Encoded protein: CASKFSGNPYEQYF.

The rearrangement links TRBV30 to TRBJ2-7, with 10 bases lining up with TRBD1. From germline, CDR1 is GTSNPN and CDR2 SVGIG (reference sequence). This CDR3 has 13 residues. V gave up 7 bases and J gave up 6 bases; unmatched junction bases: 9. The CDR3 region is CASLRDRGSEQYF. As DNA, the CDR3 is TGTGCCTCGCTCCGGGACAGGGGATCCGAGCAGTACTTC.

This chain links TRBV11-2 with TRBJ2-7; D remains ambiguous. Trimming removed 2 bases from V and 3 bases from J, with 8 bases in between. The CDR3 totals 13 residues. Germline assignment: CDR1 SGHAT and CDR2 FQNNGV. CDR3 sequence reads: CASSLTSRYEQYF. For the CDR3, the DNA is TGTGCCAGCAGCTTAACCTCACGCTACGAGCAGTACTTC.

The genes are TRBV25-1 and TRBJ1-1; 9 positions match TRBD1. The CDR3 covers 17 residues. V shed 5 bases and J 9 bases; nucleotides not matched to a gene: 19. The germline V gene encodes CDR1 MGHDK and CDR2 SYGVNS. CDR3 protein: CASSPPRVGTGSPQAFF. The CDR3 DNA reads as TGTGCCAGCAGTCCCCCTAGGGTCGGGACAGGGTCCCCCCAAGCTTTCTTT.

The chain has TRBV6-1 and TRBJ1-5; D ambiguous. The ends were cut back, 4 bases at V and 4 bases at J, with 5 bases in the middle. Germline CDR1 reads MNHNS; CDR2 reads SASEGT. This CDR3 contains 12 residues. CDR3 amino acids: CASSAGNQPQHF. The DNA of the CDR3 is TGTGCCAGCAGTGCTGGGAATCAGCCCCAGCATTTT.

Worth noting for this clone: Other DNA sequences in the same sample also yield this CDR3. The gene calls are TRBV5-1 and TRBJ1-1; D is uncertain. CDR1 is SGHRS and CDR2 is YFSETQ in the germline V gene. The CDR3 loop spans 14 amino acids. The V end was cut by 0 bases, the J end by 4 bases, with 10 bases between. As DNA, the CDR3 is TGCGCCAGCAGCTTGGAGGGATCGGGCACTGAAGCTTTCTTT. Its translation is CASSLEGSGTEAFF.

The rearrangement links TRBV6-5 to TRBJ1-2; the D gene is possibly TRBD1 (6 bases). CDR1 and CDR2 from the germline V gene are MNHEY and SVGAGI. V lost 6 bases and J 4 bases, leaving 12 bases between the germline ends. The CDR3 is 13 amino acids. The CDR3 spells CASSQQGGYGYTF. The CDR3 coding sequence is TGTGCCAGCAGCCAACAGGGCGGCTATGGCTACACCTTC.